This TCR beta chain appears in the sequencing data of a study of CD8+CD57+ T cells in acquired aplastic anemia. As for the study in general: Sorted CD4+ and CD8+ cells yielded DNA averaging about 2.9 ug.

The TCR beta profiling, which covered VDJ combination and CDR3 sequence, was carried out using genomic DNA as the template. A single record per CDR3 protein comes from TCRdb applying MiXCR to the reads. The repertoire consists of under 200,000 distinct CDR3 sequences, with around 45% occurring once and the leading ten covering 0.8% to 1.1%. Germline trimming cut 6 bases from V and 0 bases from J; bases unmatched to any gene: 5. CDR1 and CDR2 from the germline V gene are WNHNN and SYGVQD (reference sequence). The CDR3 totals 14 residues. Specimen: sorted CD4+, CD8+, or CD8+CD57+ T cells (not recorded which) from PBMCs. The chain employs TRBV10-1 and TRBJ2-7; 7 bases match TRBD1. The sequence derives from a human donor in good health. CDR3 coding DNA: TGCGCCAGCAGGGGGACAGTGAGCTCCTACGAGCAGTACTTC. It codes for CASRGTVSSYEQYF.